This T cell receptor (beta chain) originates from a study of blood T cell repertoires in COVID-19 (dated by TCRdb to 2018 to 2021). With regard to the full study: The collaborator samples originated in the United States, Italy and Spain and spanned the acute and convalescent phases of COVID-19. The dataset comprised deeply sampled blood TCRbeta repertoires from subjects exposed to, actively infected with, or recovered from COVID-19. The prospective study material was composed of cDNA or gDNA derived from T cells, B-cell-depleted T cells, or PBMCs. Where available, HLA class I and class II types were obtained from metadata supplied by the sample provider rather than from assay-based typing. Nearly every sample came with metadata listing a de-identified subject ID, COVID-19 status, age in years and sex. The repertoires were released in a freely available public database intended as a resource for research on the immune response to SARS-CoV-2. The samples were drawn from the first 160 participants of the ongoing ImmuneRACE study and from over 950 subjects provided by 6 global collaborators. Here is what the overall study found, with its caveats: Clinical and demographic metadata were provided uncurated, with the amount varying by source and participant.

For this clone: The target of this receptor is not known. No base quality values were provided; no much bigger clone lies one nucleotide off.

TCRbeta CDR3 regions were amplified from genomic DNA using the immunoSEQ Assay, a bias-controlled multiplex PCR. As for the authors' bioinformatics: The number of nucleated cells in each sample was estimated from the amplification of reference gene primers within the assay. To quantify the absolute abundance of each unique TCRbeta CDR3 rearrangement, sequence reads were collapsed and filtered. For each sample, productive Simpson clonality was calculated by taking the square root of Simpson's diversity index across productive rearrangements. TCRdb carries this immuneACCESS record with in-frame sequences only. Its versions omit some clonotypes, under half of them owing to an unresolved V gene in the studies checked, with the rest unexplained. For V, J and clone size, that table is used; D and trimming come from the DNA. The sample table records around 230,000 clones; about 91% of these occur just once. The top ten hold about 2.3% of the sample.

Trimming takes 5 bases from V and 6 bases from J, and the germline ends sit 8 bases apart. CDR1 SQVTM and CDR2 ANQGSEA are derived from the germline V gene. The CDR3, cysteine through phenylalanine, is 11 amino acids long. Just the 33-base CDR3 DNA is kept, in frame starting at base 1. In the prospective study, participants were 18 to 89 years old, resided in 25 or so geographic areas of the United States, and were enrolled through a virtual design. In the prospective study, participants were assigned to cohorts based on the clinical history participants reported in a screening survey and a study questionnaire. In the prospective study, whole blood, serum and a nasopharyngeal or oropharyngeal swab were collected from each participant by mobile phlebotomists. Prospective study participants could optionally give additional blood draws and questionnaires over a roughly 2-month period. Prospective study blood samples were shipped either frozen or at room temperature before DNA extraction.

Sequenced input: PBMCs or T cells enriched from blood (not recorded which). The chain links TRBV29-1 with TRBJ2-1; the D gene lacks a confident call. This sequence was found in a woman aged 40 to 50 with acute COVID-19. Here the CDR3 is given as CSVSRSNEQFF. The base sequence is TGCAGCGTTTCCAGGTCCAATGAGCAGTTCTTC.